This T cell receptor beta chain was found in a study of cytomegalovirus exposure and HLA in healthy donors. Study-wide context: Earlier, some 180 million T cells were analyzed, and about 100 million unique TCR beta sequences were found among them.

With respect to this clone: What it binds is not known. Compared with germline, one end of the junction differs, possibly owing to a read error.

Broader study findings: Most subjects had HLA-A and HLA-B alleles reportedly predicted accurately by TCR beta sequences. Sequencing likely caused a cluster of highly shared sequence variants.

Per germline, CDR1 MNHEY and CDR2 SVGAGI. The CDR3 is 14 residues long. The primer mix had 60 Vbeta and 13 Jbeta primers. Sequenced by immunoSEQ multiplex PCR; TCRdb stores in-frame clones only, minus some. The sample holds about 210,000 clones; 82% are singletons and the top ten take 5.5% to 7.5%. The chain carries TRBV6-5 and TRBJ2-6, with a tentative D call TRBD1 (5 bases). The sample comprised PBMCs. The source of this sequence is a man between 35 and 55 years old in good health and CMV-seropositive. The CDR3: CASRESSGADVLTF. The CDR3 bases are TGTGCCAGCAGAGAGAGCTCTGGGGCCGACGTCCTGACTTTC.